A single sample gave rise to the 2 T cell receptor beta chains below, sequenced in a study of response to subunit inactivated influenza vaccine (dated 2018 in TCRdb). Library construction relied on RT-PCR. Sequencing relied on an Illumina HiSeq 2500. TCRdb itself trimmed the public reads at Q25 with fastp, ran MiXCR and retained productive beta chains. Entries are consolidated by CDR3 protein sequence, retaining the most common genes and DNA. The sample table lists some 600,000 distinct CDR3 sequences, about 15% of them with a count of one. 6% to 9.5% of the sample belongs to the ten largest clones. The specimen was PBMCs from blood, collected around 14 days before vaccination. The receptors derive from a man aged 50 to 60 who received an inactivated influenza vaccine. Donor details come from another sample of the same person, matched by shared clones.

The table lists this clonotype with many counts. The genes are TRBV20-1 and TRBJ2-3, with D possibly matching TRBD1 (5 bases). The CDR3 is 15 amino acids. In germline, CDR1 is DFQATT, CDR2 SNEGSKA (reference sequence). Trimming removed 0 bases at V and 3 bases at J, with 13 bases between. CDR3 in DNA: TGCAGTGCTAGAGAGCAGGGCCCCGCGACAGATACGCAGTATTTT. Its protein is CSAREQGPATDTQYF.

The V call is TRBV6-1, the J call TRBJ2-2; D tentatively fits TRBD1 or TRBD2 (5 bases each). The germline gives CDR1 MNHNS, CDR2 SASEGT. The V gene lost 7 bases and the J gene lost 3 bases, with 12 bases spanning the gap. This CDR3 has 14 amino acids. The CDR3 loop is CASNPRGDTGELFF. The CDR3 DNA reads TGTGCCAGCAATCCCCGGGGCGACACCGGGGAGCTGTTTTTT.